A single sample is the source of the 13 T cell receptor beta chains below, sequenced in a study of human T cells and chemical hapten exposure. Via MiXCR, TCRdb re-called the RACE reads, giving one row per CDR3 protein. The table shows 340,000 or so distinct CDR3 sequences, with 6% to 8.5% occurring only once. Time point of the sample: patch test 1, 2 weeks after DPC sensitization. Treatment of the sample: therapeutic diphenylcyclopropenone sensitization with weekly scalp DPC. The material sequenced was whole blood, taken in connection with sensitization to the hapten diphenylcyclopropenone (DPC). These receptor sequences come from a woman between 18 and 30 years old with alopecia areata. Some clones in this sample may be carry-over from other donors' samples.

This clonotype has more than one count but fewer than ten. This chain connects TRBV10-3 to TRBJ1-1; D ambiguous. CDR3 length: 17 amino acids. Germline CDR1 reads ENHRY; CDR2 reads SYGVKD. Deletions cut 4 bases from V and 7 bases from J, with 25 bases between. This chain's CDR3 is CAISGAPPRTEGGEAFF. The CDR3 bases are TGTGCCATCAGTGGGGCCCCTCCTAGGACGGAAGGCGGTGAAGCTTTCTTT.

The sample holds a few counts of this clonotype. The chain is built from TRBV5-4 and TRBJ2-3; D gene unclear. V lost 0 bases to trimming and J lost 3 bases, with 8 bases between them. This CDR3 has 14 amino acids. The germline gives CDR1 SGHNT, CDR2 YYREEE (reference sequence). The CDR3 DNA reads as TGTGCCAGCAGCTTGGTTAATCCTACAGATACGCAGTATTTT. Protein sequence: CASSLVNPTDTQYF.

This chain connects TRBV9 to TRBJ1-2; no clear D. Germline V gene data show CDR1 as SGDLS and CDR2 as YYNGEE. V was shortened by 3 bases and J by 1 base, with 10 bases between the two germline ends. The CDR3 runs to 14 residues. For the CDR3, the DNA is TGTGCCAGCAGCGCTTCTGTCATTAACTATGGCTACACCTTC. This sequence encodes CASSASVINYGYTF.

This clonotype was detected a few times. The chain couples TRBV10-3 to TRBJ1-1, with D perhaps matching TRBD1 (5 bases). The CDR3 is 13 amino acids. Germline CDR1 and CDR2: ENHRY and SYGVKD. V was trimmed by 6 bases and J by 1 base, leaving 9 bases between them. CDR3 in DNA: TGTGCCATCAGAACAGGCCCGAACACTGAAGCTTTCTTT. This encodes CAIRTGPNTEAFF.

The chain employs TRBV25-1 and TRBJ1-4; D not resolved. CDR3 length: 16 amino acids. V gave up 2 bases and J gave up 5 bases, with 15 bases separating them. Germline CDR1 reads MGHDK; CDR2 reads SYGVNS. The CDR3 DNA follows: TGTGCCAGCAGTGAAGCAGGATACGGGATCAATGAAAAACTGTTTTTT. Its translation: CASSEAGYGINEKLFF.

This clonotype was seen repeatedly, ten times or more. This chain connects TRBV7-3 to TRBJ1-1; 8 bases match TRBD1. V gave up 4 bases and J gave up 5 bases; unmatched junction bases: 12. The germline V gene encodes CDR1 SGHTA and CDR2 FQGTGA. CDR3 size: 16 residues. The CDR3 DNA reads TGTGCCAGCAGCTCACAACCCACAGGGGGAGATACTGAAGCTTTCTTT. Translating it yields CASSSQPTGGDTEAFF.

There are many counts of this clonotype. This sequence joins TRBV5-6 and TRBJ2-5; TRBD1 is a possible D gene (6 bases). The CDR3 spans 15 residues. V lost 1 base to trimming and J lost 5 bases, with 15 bases between them. CDR1 is SGHDT, CDR2 YYEEEE, per germline. The CDR3 sequence: CASSLSITGRETQYF. The CDR3 DNA is TGTGCCAGCAGCTTGTCGATCACAGGGCGGGAGACCCAGTACTTC.

CDR3 nucleotide sequence: TGTGCCAGCAGCCCTATTTGGGCAAGCAATCAGCCCCAGCATTTT. Protein: CASSPIWASNQPQHF. This chain connects TRBV12-3 or TRBV12-4 to TRBJ1-5; no definite D call. The CDR3 sequence is 15 residues long. V was shortened by 6 bases and J by 1 base, with 13 bases between the two germline ends.

This clonotype was recorded many times. The chain links TRBV2 to TRBJ2-2; D ambiguous. Germline loops: CDR1 SNHLY, CDR2 FYNNEI. The CDR3 sequence is 15 residues long. Trimming shortened V by 5 bases and J by 0 bases, and 10 bases separated the two germline ends. CDR3 DNA sequence: TGTGCCAGCAGTACGCTATACGCGAACACCGGGGAGCTGTTTTTT. Translation: CASSTLYANTGELFF.

J is TRBJ2-1 and V is TRBV7-2; D not resolved. V was clipped by 5 bases and J by 7 bases, with 12 bases between them. The CDR3 consists of 13 residues. Germline V gives CDR1 SGHTA, CDR2 FQGNSA. The CDR3 DNA follows: TGTGCCAGCAGCCGCTCTTACTATAATGAGCAGTTCTTC. It yields the protein CASSRSYYNEQFF.

The chain carries TRBV5-1 and TRBJ2-7; 9 nucleotides line up with TRBD1. J lost 4 bases, V lost 3 bases, and 11 bases had no gene match. There are 16 residues in the CDR3. Germline CDR1 is SGHRS and CDR2 is YFSETQ. This CDR3 reads CASSYSSDRGLYEQYF. In DNA form, the CDR3 reads TGCGCCAGCAGCTATAGCTCAGACAGGGGGTTGTACGAGCAGTACTTC.

At least ten counts were recorded for this clonotype. The chain joins TRBV20-1 to TRBJ2-2; 8 bases agree with TRBD1. V trimming: 5 bases; J trimming: 4 bases; junction bases outside the gene matches: 3. The CDR3 is 13 residues long. Germline CDR1 and CDR2: DFQATT and SNEGSKA (reference sequence). Written as DNA, the CDR3 is TGCAGTGCTCCAGGGGGCGTCACCGGGGAGCTGTTTTTT. Residues: CSAPGGVTGELFF.

This chain uses TRBV2 with TRBJ2-7; the D gene is possibly TRBD1 (5 bases). Germline CDR1 SNHLY, CDR2 FYNNEI. CDR3 size: 13 residues. The V and J ends lost 0 bases and 7 bases respectively, with 10 bases between them. CDR3 sequence: CASSEAGRTEQYF. CDR3 nucleotides: TGTGCCAGCAGTGAAGCTGGTCGGACAGAGCAGTACTTC. Using reference TRBV2 and TRBJ2-7 for the parts outside the CDR3, the full variable domain is EPEVTQTPSHQVTQMGQEVILRCVPISNHLYFYWYRQILGQKVEFLVSFYNNEISEKSEIFDDQFSVERPDGSNFTLKIRSTKLEDSAMYFCASSEAGRTEQYFGPGTRLTVT.